A single sample is the source of the 11 T cell receptor beta chains below, sequenced in a study of response to subunit inactivated influenza vaccine. One entry per CDR3 protein, called by TCRdb with MiXCR from the RT-PCR reads. The sample shows 590,000 or so distinct CDR3 sequences, around 13% of them seen only once. The sequencing used PBMCs from blood, collected 14 days before vaccination. The receptors come from a man aged 50 or older who received an inactivated influenza vaccine.

This chain links TRBV11-2 with TRBJ2-1; TRBD2 agrees at 7 bases. V gave up 5 bases and J gave up 0 bases; unmatched junction bases: 10. The CDR3 length is 17 residues. The V gene's germline CDR1 is SGHAT and CDR2 FQNNGV. This CDR3 is CASSMGLLVSSYNEQFF. CDR3 sequence (DNA): TGTGCCAGCAGCATGGGACTACTCGTGAGCTCCTACAATGAGCAGTTCTTC.

This chain joins TRBV29-1 and TRBJ2-7, with D possibly TRBD2 on 6 matching bases. Trimming took 8 bases from V and 7 from J, leaving 15 bases between them. The germline V gene encodes CDR1 SQVTM and CDR2 ANQGSEA. CDR3 size: 11 residues. The CDR3: CSLTLGGEQYF. The DNA for the CDR3 is TGCAGCCTGACTTTGGGAGGTGAGCAGTACTTC.

This clonotype appeared a few times. J is TRBJ1-2 and V is TRBV3-1, with no clear D. This CDR3 spans 13 amino acids. Deletions cut 1 base from V and 2 bases from J, with 5 bases between. Germline V lookup: CDR1 LGHDT, CDR2 YNNKEL (reference sequence). CDR3 sequence reads: CASSQGNNYGYTF. CDR3 sequence (DNA): TGTGCCAGCAGCCAAGGGAACAACTATGGCTACACCTTC.

This clonotype has just a few counts. The chain has TRBV7-9 and TRBJ2-7, with D unresolved. The CDR3 loop spans 17 amino acids. V shed 0 bases and J shed 5 bases, with 20 bases lying between them. From germline, CDR1 is SEHNR and CDR2 FQNEAQ (reference sequence). The CDR3 region has the DNA TGTGCCAGCAGCTTAGCCCTCCTCAGAGGTGGATTGGACGAGCAGTACTTC. Translating it yields CASSLALLRGGLDEQYF.

This clonotype has a count of ten or more. The chain recombines TRBV6-5 with TRBJ1-2; D gene uncertain. The V gene's germline CDR1 is MNHEY and CDR2 SVGAGI. V was trimmed by 2 bases and J by 2 bases, leaving 15 bases between them. The CDR3 runs 16 residues. The chain's CDR3 is CASSYRLTDLNYGYTF. CDR3 bases: TGTGCCAGCAGTTACAGACTGACCGACTTAAACTATGGCTACACCTTC.

This clonotype turned up a few times. CDR3 region: CSARDHRDYYNEQFF. The CDR3 region has the DNA TGCAGTGCTAGAGACCACCGGGACTACTACAATGAGCAGTTCTTC. The chain is built from TRBV20-1 and TRBJ2-1, with TRBD2 matching 7 bases. The trim removed 0 bases at V and 3 bases at J, leaving 5 bases unmatched. Germline CDR1 and CDR2: DFQATT and SNEGSKA (reference sequence). The CDR3 has 15 amino acids.

J is TRBJ2-7 and V is TRBV6-1, with D tentatively TRBD2 (5 bases). Germline V gives CDR1 MNHNS, CDR2 SASEGT. V was pared by 6 bases and J by 4 bases, with 19 bases between. CDR3 length equals 15 residues. The CDR3 protein is CASSPSSGRGYEQYF. CDR3 DNA sequence: TGTGCCAGCAGCCCCTCAAGCGGAAGAGGGTACGAGCAGTACTTC.

This clonotype was counted many times. The genes are TRBV20-1 and TRBJ2-5; no reliable D call. V shed 5 bases and J shed 4 bases, with 8 bases lying between them. CDR3 size: 11 residues. Per germline, CDR1 DFQATT and CDR2 SNEGSKA (reference sequence). This CDR3 is CSALLRETQYF. The CDR3 DNA follows: TGCAGTGCTCTTCTAAGAGAGACCCAGTACTTC.

A few counts support this clonotype. V is TRBV7-9 and J is TRBJ2-1; TRBD2 is a possible D gene (6 bases). The CDR3 sequence is 15 residues long. Germline CDR1 reads SEHNR; CDR2 reads FQNEAQ (reference sequence). Trimming stripped 1 base from V and 8 bases from J, with 15 bases between. For the CDR3, the DNA is TGTGCCAGCAGCTTAGGGGAGGTTTGGATTGATGAGCAGTTCTTC. Its translation: CASSLGEVWIDEQFF.

The chain has TRBV19 and TRBJ2-7; a possible D gene is TRBD1 (5 bases). Looked up from germline, CDR1 is LNHDA and CDR2 is SQIVND (reference sequence). The CDR3 has 15 residues. Between the trimmed V and J ends, which lost 8 bases and 4 bases, there was a span of 21 bases. The DNA for the CDR3 is TGTGCCAGTCTCGAGGAGTCCAGGGCCAGGTACGAGCAGTACTTC. This encodes CASLEESRARYEQYF.

The rearrangement uses TRBV6-2 or TRBV6-3 and TRBJ2-5, with TRBD1 as a possible D gene (6 bases). The germline CDR1 and CDR2 sequences are MNHEY and SVGEGT. V lost 6 bases and J 7 bases, leaving 12 bases between the germline ends. The CDR3 runs to 12 residues. The CDR3 loop reads CASRPGELTQYF. CDR3 bases: TGTGCCAGCAGACCAGGGGAGTTGACCCAGTACTTC.